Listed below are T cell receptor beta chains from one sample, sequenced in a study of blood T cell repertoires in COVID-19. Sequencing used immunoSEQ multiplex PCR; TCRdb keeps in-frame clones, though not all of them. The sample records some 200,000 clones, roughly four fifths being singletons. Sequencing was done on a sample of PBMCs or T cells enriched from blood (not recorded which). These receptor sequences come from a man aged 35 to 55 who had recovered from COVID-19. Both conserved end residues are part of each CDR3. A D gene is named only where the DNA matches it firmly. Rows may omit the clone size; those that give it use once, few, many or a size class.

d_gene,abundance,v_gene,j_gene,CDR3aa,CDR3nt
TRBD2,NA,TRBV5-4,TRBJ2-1,CASSAGGYNEQFF,TGTGCCAGCAGCGCGGGGGGTTACAATGAGCAGTTCTTC
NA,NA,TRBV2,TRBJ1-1,CASSDYTEAFF,TGTGCCAGCAGTGATTATACTGAAGCTTTCTTT
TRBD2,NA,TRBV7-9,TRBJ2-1,CASSLDSGSLDEQFF,TGTGCCAGCAGCTTAGATAGCGGGAGTTTAGATGAGCAGTTCTTC
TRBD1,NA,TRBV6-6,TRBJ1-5,CASSPGGWSNQPQHF,TGTGCCAGCAGCCCAGGGGGATGGAGCAATCAGCCCCAGCATTTT
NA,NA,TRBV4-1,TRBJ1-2,CASSQDRVQGYTF,TGCGCCAGCAGCCAAGACAGGGTACAGGGCTACACCTTC
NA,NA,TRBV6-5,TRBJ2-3,CASRDGSDTDTQYF,TGTGCCAGCAGGGACGGGAGCGACACAGATACGCAGTATTTT
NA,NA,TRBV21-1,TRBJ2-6,CASGPFGANVLTF,TGTGCCAGTGGCCCTTTTGGGGCCAACGTCCTGACTTTC
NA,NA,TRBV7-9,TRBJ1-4,CASSSGITGEGEKLFF,TGTGCCAGCAGCTCCGGGATTACTGGGGAGGGGGAAAAACTGTTTTTT
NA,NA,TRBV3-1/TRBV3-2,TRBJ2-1,CASSQDLRNEQFF,TGTGCCAGCAGCCAAGATCTGAGAAATGAGCAGTTCTTC
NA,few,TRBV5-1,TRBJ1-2,CASSRTEAYGYTF,TGCGCCAGCAGCAGGACAGAAGCCTATGGCTACACCTTC
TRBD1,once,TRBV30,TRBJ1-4,CAWSPPGTVEKLFF,TGTGCCTGGAGTCCGCCGGGGACAGTCGAAAAACTGTTTTTT
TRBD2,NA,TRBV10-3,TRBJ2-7,CAIRVSGLLDEQYF,TGTGCCATCAGGGTTAGCGGGCTGTTGGACGAGCAGTACTTC
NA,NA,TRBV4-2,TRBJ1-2,CASSQDSGTYGYTF,TGTGCCAGCAGCCAAGACAGCGGGACGTATGGCTACACCTTC
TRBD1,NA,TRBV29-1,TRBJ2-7,CSVVWTGGLSYEQYF,TGCAGCGTCGTTTGGACAGGGGGCTTGTCCTACGAGCAGTACTTC
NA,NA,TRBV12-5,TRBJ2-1,CASGLRLAWYNEQFF,TGTGCTAGTGGTCTGCGGCTAGCGTGGTACAATGAGCAGTTCTTC
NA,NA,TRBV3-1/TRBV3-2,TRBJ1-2,CASSQNGQSAYGYTF,TGTGCCAGCAGCCAGAACGGACAGAGCGCTTATGGCTACACCTTC
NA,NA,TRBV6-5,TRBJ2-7,CASSFQGLTYEQYF,TGTGCCAGCAGCTTCCAGGGGCTTACCTACGAGCAGTACTTC
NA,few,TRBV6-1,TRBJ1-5,CASSEAGHNQPQHF,TGTGCCAGCAGTGAGGCAGGACATAATCAGCCCCAGCATTTT
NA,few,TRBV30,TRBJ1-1,CAWSVGGDTEAFF,TGTGCCTGGAGTGTCGGGGGAGACACTGAAGCTTTCTTT
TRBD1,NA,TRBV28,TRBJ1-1,CASSYFGTGAEAFF,TGTGCCAGCAGTTACTTTGGGACAGGGGCTGAAGCTTTCTTT
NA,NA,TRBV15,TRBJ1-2,CATSPLWGTPNYGYTF,TGTGCCACCAGCCCCTTATGGGGGACTCCTAACTATGGCTACACCTTC
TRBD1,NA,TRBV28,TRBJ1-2,CASLRPPGTGGTYGYTF,TGTGCCAGCCTCCGTCCCCCCGGGACAGGGGGGACCTATGGCTACACCTTC
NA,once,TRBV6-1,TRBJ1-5,CASSERRGRAQHF,TGTGCCAGCAGTGAGCGTAGGGGGAGAGCCCAGCATTTT
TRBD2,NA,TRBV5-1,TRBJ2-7,CASSLERGGGEQYF,TGCGCCAGCAGCTTGGAACGGGGCGGGGGTGAGCAGTACTTC
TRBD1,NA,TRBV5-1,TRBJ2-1,CASSPNTGVEQFF,TGCGCCAGCAGCCCTAACACAGGGGTGGAGCAGTTCTTC
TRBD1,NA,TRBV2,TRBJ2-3,CASIGTGNTDTQYF,TGTGCCAGCATAGGGACAGGGAACACAGATACGCAGTATTTT
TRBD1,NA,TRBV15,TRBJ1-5,CATSWRQGINQPQHF,TGTGCCACCAGCTGGCGACAGGGGATCAATCAGCCCCAGCATTTT
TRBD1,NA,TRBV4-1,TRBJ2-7,CASSQDPGQGARYEQYF,TGCGCCAGCAGCCAAGATCCTGGACAGGGGGCTCGGTACGAGCAGTACTTC
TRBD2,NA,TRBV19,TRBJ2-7,CASSIRTSTYEQYF,TGTGCCAGTAGTATACGGACTAGCACCTACGAGCAGTACTTC